This is a list of T cell receptor beta chains from one sample in a study of CD8 T cells in Susac syndrome. TCRdb called the immunoSEQ multiplex PCR reads again in MiXCR, with one record for every CDR3 protein. The data show about 150,000 distinct CDR3 sequences, roughly 95% seen once. The source material was CD4+ T cells from PBMCs. Source of these receptors: a human donor with Susac syndrome. The CDR3 runs from the conserved cysteine through the conserved F or W. The order of the fields is clone size, D gene, V gene, J gene, CDR3 protein, CDR3 DNA. The D gene is left open where the match is weak. Expanded clones are given a class, and other clones once, few, many or no size at all.

>-|-|TRBV3-1|TRBJ2-7
CASSQVERSEQYF
TGTGCCAGCAGCCAAGTAGAGAGGAGCGAGCAGTACTTC
>-|TRBD1|TRBV29-1|TRBJ1-5
CSVQGADQPQHF
TGCAGCGTACAGGGGGCAGATCAGCCCCAGCATTTT
>-|-|TRBV7-3|TRBJ2-1
CASSLGGYSDRYNEQFF
TGTGCCAGCAGCTTAGGAGGATATTCGGACAGATACAATGAGCAGTTCTTC
>-|-|TRBV29-1|TRBJ2-3
CSVERGTTDTQYF
TGCAGCGTTGAGCGGGGAACCACAGATACGCAGTATTTT
>-|TRBD1|TRBV30|TRBJ1-1
CACAGTANTEAFF
TGTGCCTGTGCCGGGACAGCGAACACTGAAGCTTTCTTT
>-|TRBD2|TRBV20-1|TRBJ2-7
CSASASGSNDEQYF
TGCAGTGCTAGCGCTAGCGGGAGTAATGACGAGCAGTACTTC
>-|TRBD1|TRBV20-1|TRBJ1-3
CSASQGAGGNTIYF
TGCAGTGCTAGCCAGGGGGCAGGTGGAAACACCATATATTTT
>-|-|TRBV9|TRBJ2-1
CASRVGNEQFF
TGTGCCAGCAGGGTAGGAAATGAGCAGTTCTTC
>-|-|TRBV28|TRBJ1-4
CASSSQGGANEKLFF
TGTGCCAGCAGTTCCCAGGGAGGAGCTAATGAAAAACTGTTTTTT
>-|-|TRBV28|TRBJ1-6
CASSRTGHYSPLHF
TGTGCCAGCAGCCGTACAGGGCACTATTCACCCCTCCACTTT
>once|TRBD2|TRBV7-2|TRBJ2-7
CASSLQRDSYEQYF
TGTGCCAGCAGCTTACAGCGGGACTCCTACGAGCAGTACTTC
>few|-|TRBV24-1|TRBJ2-6
CATSDAPQGSGANVLTF
TGTGCCACCAGTGACGCCCCACAGGGCTCTGGGGCCAACGTCCTGACTTTC
>few|-|TRBV7-2|TRBJ1-5
CASSREVNQPQHF
TGTGCCAGCAGCCGCGAGGTTAATCAGCCCCAGCATTTT
>-|-|TRBV7-2|TRBJ2-1
CASSRIRLGVREQFF
TGTGCCAGCAGCCGTATTCGACTGGGGGTCCGTGAGCAGTTCTTC
>once|-|TRBV6-5|TRBJ1-5
CASSYHRWGQPQHF
TGTGCCAGCAGTTATCACCGGTGGGGTCAGCCCCAGCATTTT
>-|TRBD1|TRBV25-1|TRBJ2-5
CASSEQGVGGTQYF
TGTGCCAGCAGTGAACAGGGGGTTGGGGGGACCCAGTACTTC
>-|-|TRBV30|TRBJ2-3
CAWKRDGSSTDTQYF
TGTGCCTGGAAACGGGACGGATCTAGCACAGATACGCAGTATTTT
>-|-|TRBV4-3|TRBJ1-1
CASSPNPIMNTEAFF
TGCGCCAGCAGCCCGAACCCCATCATGAACACTGAAGCTTTCTTT
>once|TRBD2|TRBV20-1|TRBJ2-5
CSAGTSGVQGTQYF
TGCAGTGCGGGGACTAGCGGGGTCCAGGGGACCCAGTACTTC
>-|TRBD1|TRBV6-2/TRBV6-3|TRBJ1-2
CASSYSRTGDGYTF
TGTGCCAGCAGTTACTCGAGGACAGGGGATGGCTACACCTTC
>-|TRBD1|TRBV5-1|TRBJ2-5
CASSLIGTGGETQYF
TGCGCCAGCAGCTTGATTGGGACAGGGGGAGAGACCCAGTACTTC
>-|TRBD2|TRBV3-1|TRBJ2-1
CASSQPLLAGPYNEQFF
TGTGCCAGCAGCCAACCGTTGCTAGCGGGGCCCTACAATGAGCAGTTCTTC
>once|-|TRBV29-1|TRBJ2-7
CSVRFNYEQYF
TGCAGCGTTCGTTTTAACTACGAGCAGTACTTC
>once|TRBD2|TRBV11-3|TRBJ2-3
CASSLTSGGHTQYF
TGTGCCAGCAGCTTGACTAGCGGGGGGCATACGCAGTATTTT
>-|-|TRBV29-1|TRBJ2-3
CSDSSTDTQYF
TGCAGCGATAGTAGCACAGATACGCAGTATTTT
>-|-|TRBV9|TRBJ2-3
CASSPSSGVSTDTQYF
TGTGCCAGCAGCCCCTCGTCGGGGGTAAGCACAGATACGCAGTATTTT
>-|-|TRBV7-2|TRBJ1-2
CASSLGLSAGGYTF
TGTGCCAGCAGCTTGGGACTCTCGGCGGGTGGCTACACCTTC
>-|-|TRBV4-3|TRBJ2-3
CASSLTRGFPDTQYF
TGCGCCAGCAGCCTAACTCGGGGGTTCCCAGATACGCAGTATTTT
>-|TRBD1|TRBV29-1|TRBJ2-7
CSVEDPTGREQYF
TGCAGCGTTGAAGACCCGACAGGGCGGGAGCAGTACTTC
>-|-|TRBV7-2|TRBJ1-2
CASSLTHSDGYTF
TGTGCCAGCAGCTTAACCCACAGTGATGGCTACACCTTC
>-|-|TRBV24-1|TRBJ2-1
CATGALGFTGNEQFF
TGTGCCACGGGGGCCCTAGGGTTCACAGGCAATGAGCAGTTCTTC
>-|-|TRBV5-6|TRBJ2-1
CASSLGHNEQFF
TGTGCCAGCAGCTTGGGCCACAATGAGCAGTTCTTC
>-|-|TRBV18|TRBJ2-3
CASSLLEDGGNTQYF
TGTGCCAGCTCACTGCTAGAAGACGGCGGCAATACGCAGTATTTT
>once|-|TRBV4-3|TRBJ2-1
CASSQGPGTSEFF
TGCGCCAGCAGCCAAGGACCCGGGACTTCGGAGTTCTTC
>-|TRBD1|TRBV6-2/TRBV6-3|TRBJ2-1
CASGQEVFF
TGTGCCAGCGGACAGGAGGTCTTCTTC
>-|-|TRBV4-2|TRBJ2-1
CASSQDGRDNEQFF
TGTGCCAGCAGCCAAGATGGACGAGACAATGAGCAGTTCTTC
>-|-|TRBV11-2|TRBJ2-2
CASRGNSTRNTGELFF
TGTGCCAGCAGGGGTAACAGCACTCGCAACACCGGGGAGCTGTTTTTT
>few|TRBD1|TRBV30|TRBJ1-3
CAWSRDSGSGNTIYF
TGTGCCTGGAGTCGGGACAGCGGCTCTGGAAACACCATATATTTT
>-|-|TRBV6-5|TRBJ1-1
CASSYDANTEAFF
TGTGCCAGCAGTTACGATGCGAACACTGAAGCTTTCTTT
>-|-|TRBV9|TRBJ1-2
CASSVEIDDGYTF
TGTGCCAGCAGCGTAGAAATCGATGACGGCTACACCTTC
>-|-|TRBV9|TRBJ2-5
CASSVGRGYQETQYF
TGTGCCAGCAGCGTGGGACGGGGGTACCAAGAGACCCAGTACTTC
>-|TRBD1|TRBV18|TRBJ1-2
CASSPSRGYDYGYTF
TGTGCCAGCTCACCAAGCAGGGGGTATGACTATGGCTACACCTTC
>-|-|TRBV4-3|TRBJ2-3
CASSQDLPGALGDTQYF
TGCGCCAGCAGCCAAGATTTGCCGGGGGCGCTTGGAGATACGCAGTATTTT
>-|-|TRBV29-1|TRBJ2-7
CSVGEGVGVPQYF
TGCAGCGTTGGAGAGGGTGTTGGGGTCCCGCAGTACTTC
>-|-|TRBV29-1|TRBJ2-3
CSVDGSTDTQYF
TGCAGCGTTGATGGCAGCACAGATACGCAGTATTTT
>once|TRBD1|TRBV4-3|TRBJ1-2
CASSQDYRGDYGYTF
TGCGCCAGCAGCCAAGATTACAGGGGGGACTATGGCTACACCTTC
>-|TRBD1|TRBV20-1|TRBJ1-2
CSAREGQGGQGYTF
TGCAGTGCTAGGGAGGGACAGGGAGGGCAAGGCTACACCTTC
>-|TRBD2|TRBV20-1|TRBJ2-5
CSAPIAGRSQETQYF
TGCAGTGCTCCGATAGCGGGAAGGTCCCAAGAGACCCAGTACTTC